This T cell receptor beta chain was identified in a study of OX40 agonist ivuxolimab in advanced cancers. Study background: The dose-escalation group included hepatocellular carcinoma, melanoma, renal cell carcinoma and head and neck cancer. Three partial responders included one hepatocellular carcinoma patient and two cutaneous melanoma patients.

Study results and limitations: The mean number of expanded clones was higher in CD8+ T cells than in CD4+.

This CDR3 comprises 13 residues. V gave up 5 bases and J gave up 15 bases, with 20 bases separating them. Germline CDR1 and CDR2: SGHTA and FQGNSA. Comments on this clone: What it binds is not known.

Patients were ruled out by autoimmune disease history or systemic immunosuppression. Profiling relied on immunoSEQ multiplex PCR, and the TCRdb table lists in-frame clones only, not all of them. The sample carries tens of thousands of clones, approximately 90% recorded once. The sample was CD4+ or CD8+ T cells sorted from blood, taken in a trial of the OX40 agonist ivuxolimab. This chain connects TRBV7-2 to TRBJ2-1; possibly TRBD1 or TRBD2 for D (5 bases each). This sequence originates from an adult with an advanced solid tumor such as melanoma, head and neck, liver or kidney cancer. The chain's CDR3 is CASSLRGGGDPFF. The CDR3 nucleotides read TGTGCCAGCAGCCTGAGGGGCGGAGGCGATCCGTTCTTC. Supplemented by reference TRBV7-2 and TRBJ2-1, the full variable domain reads GAGVSQSPSNKVTEKGKDVELRCDPISGHTALYWYRQSLGQGLEFLIYFQGNSAPDKSGLPSDRFSAERTGGSVSTLTIQRTQQEDSAVYLCASSLRGGGDPFFGPGTRLTVL.